The next 15 T cell receptor beta chains were all read from a single sample in a study of blood T cell repertoires in COVID-19. The assay was immunoSEQ multiplex PCR, and TCRdb's table has in-frame clones only and misses some. The sample records around 310,000 clones, approximately 87% being singletons. The sequenced sample consisted of peripheral blood. Source of these receptors: a woman aged 45-65 years with active or convalescent COVID-19.

The V call is TRBV18, the J call TRBJ2-7, with TRBD1 matching over 8 bases. The CDR3 has 15 residues. V lost 2 bases to trimming and J lost 9 bases; unmatched junction nucleotides: 12. Germline CDR1 reads KGHSH; CDR2 reads LQKENI. The DNA for the CDR3 is TGTGCCAGCTCACCAGGACAGGGAAGCCCCAAGGGGCAGTACTTC. It is translated as CASSPGQGSPKGQYF.

This clone was detected once. The J gene is TRBJ2-3, the V gene TRBV6-5; 10 bases align to TRBD2. Germline lookup yields CDR1 MNHEY and CDR2 SVGAGI. CDR3 length: 14 residues. J gave up 3 bases and V 6 bases, and 3 bases lay outside the gene matches. CDR3 nucleotide sequence: TGTGCCAGCAGGAGCGGGGGGGCAACAGATACGCAGTATTTT. This sequence encodes CASRSGGATDTQYF.

This sequence joins TRBV18 and TRBJ1-4; tentatively, D is TRBD1 (5 bases). V was clipped by 3 bases and J by 0 bases, with 8 bases between them. The length of the CDR3 is 15 residues. Germline assignment: CDR1 KGHSH and CDR2 LQKENI. This CDR3 reads CASSPTVSTNEKLFF. The CDR3 coding sequence is TGTGCCAGCTCACCGACAGTTTCAACTAATGAAAAACTGTTTTTT.

The chain is built from TRBV2 and TRBJ1-5; tentatively, D is TRBD1 (5 bases). V was trimmed by 5 bases and J by 2 bases, leaving 13 bases between them. In germline, CDR1 is SNHLY, CDR2 FYNNEI. The CDR3 has 15 amino acids. CDR3 in amino acids: CASSLQEWGNQPQHF. The CDR3 bases are TGTGCCAGCAGTTTACAGGAATGGGGCAATCAGCCCCAGCATTTT. Filled out from reference TRBV2 and TRBJ1-5, the complete variable domain reads EPEVTQTPSHQVTQMGQEVILRCVPISNHLYFYWYRQILGQKVEFLVSFYNNEISEKSEIFDDQFSVERPDGSNFTLKIRSTKLEDSAMYFCASSLQEWGNQPQHFGDGTRLSIL.

This clone has just one count. Other DNA sequences of this sample code for an identical CDR3. The rearrangement joins TRBV7-2 to TRBJ2-1; unclear D gene. The CDR3 sequence is 15 residues long. Trimming removed 2 bases from V and 2 bases from J, with 10 bases in between. Germline V gene data show CDR1 as SGHTA and CDR2 as FQGNSA. CDR3 loop: CASSLSGGAYNEQFF. The CDR3 nucleotides are TGTGCCAGCAGCTTATCGGGTGGCGCCTACAATGAGCAGTTCTTC.

The chain links TRBV10-2 to TRBJ2-2, with 9 bases lining up with TRBD1. After removal of 7 bases from V and 6 bases from J, the junction contained 9 bases not matched to a gene. Per germline, CDR1 WSHSY and CDR2 SAAADI. This CDR3 spans 15 amino acids. The CDR3 is CASNPQGAGAGELFF. DNA of the CDR3: TGCGCCAGCAACCCACAGGGGGCAGGCGCCGGGGAGCTGTTTTTT.

The chain has TRBV30 and TRBJ1-6; D might be TRBD1 (5 bases). CDR3 length: 12 amino acids. The germline V gene encodes CDR1 GTSNPN and CDR2 SVGIG (reference sequence). Trimming left V 4 bases short and J 8 bases short, with 9 bases between. The CDR3 loop is CAWTTGDSPLHF. Written as DNA, the CDR3 is TGTGCCTGGACCACAGGAGATTCACCCCTCCACTTT.

CDR3 coding DNA: TGTGCCAGCAGTTACAGGGGTGATCAGCCCCAGCATTTT. This translates into CASSYRGDQPQHF. The genes are TRBV6-6 and TRBJ1-5; tentative D call: TRBD1 (5 bases). V dropped 2 bases and J dropped 5 bases, with 7 bases sitting between them. Germline-derived CDR1 and CDR2 are MNHNY and SVGAGI (reference sequence). The CDR3 is made up of 13 amino acids.

J is TRBJ2-3 and V is TRBV7-2, with D maybe TRBD2 (5 bases). This CDR3 contains 15 residues. V gave up 5 bases and J gave up 2 bases, with 14 bases separating them. Per germline, CDR1 SGHTA and CDR2 FQGNSA. The CDR3 sequence is CASSAPSRATDTQYF. The CDR3 nucleotides are TGTGCCAGCAGCGCCCCATCGAGGGCCACAGATACGCAGTATTTT.

The chain employs TRBV19 and TRBJ2-7; the D is unclear. CDR1 is LNHDA, CDR2 SQIVND, per germline (reference sequence). The CDR3 spans 14 residues. Trimming removed 4 bases at V and 1 base at J, with 11 bases between. The CDR3 nucleotides are TGTGCCAGTAGTAGTAGTAGCTTTTCCTACGAGCAGTACTTC. This translates into CASSSSSFSYEQYF.

The J gene is TRBJ1-2, the V gene TRBV3-1 (or the pseudogene TRBV3-2); D is undetermined. CDR3 size: 14 residues. CDR1 and CDR2 (germline): LGHDT, YNNKEL (reference sequence). Trimming took off 1 base at V and 8 bases at J, with 14 bases between the two ends. CDR3 region: CASSQGEVAKGYTF. In nucleotides, the CDR3 is TGTGCCAGCAGCCAAGGGGAGGTGGCAAAAGGCTACACCTTC.

The genes are TRBV10-3 and TRBJ1-1; D might be TRBD1 (6 bases). The CDR3 is 15 residues long. The V end lost 6 bases, the J end lost 1 base, and 15 bases lay between the germline ends. Germline CDR1 reads ENHRY; CDR2 reads SYGVKD. CDR3 DNA: TGTGCCATCAGGGGGACATCCGCTCAGAACACTGAAGCTTTCTTT. It encodes CAIRGTSAQNTEAFF.

Remarks on this clone: The junction does not match germline at one end; this may be a read error. The DNA of the CDR3 is TGCGCCAGTAGCCAAGACTCTCTAGCGGCCCGACCCGGGGAGCTGTTTTTT. This gives the protein CASSQDSLAARPGELFF. The V and J genes are TRBV4-3 and TRBJ2-2, with 7 bases fitting TRBD2. The CDR3 runs 17 residues. Germline CDR1 reads LGHNA; CDR2 reads YSLEER.

The chain is built from TRBV5-1 and TRBJ1-1; tentative D call: TRBD1 (6 bases). CDR1 SGHRS and CDR2 YFSETQ come from the germline V gene. This CDR3 is 14 amino acids long. The V end was cut by 4 bases, the J end by 0 bases, with 10 bases between. CDR3 coding DNA: TGCGCCAGCAGCGGGGACACCTTGAACACTGAAGCTTTCTTT. Translation: CASSGDTLNTEAFF.

The V call is TRBV14, the J call TRBJ1-2; D might be TRBD1 (5 bases). The V gene lost 1 base and the J gene lost 8 bases, with 11 bases spanning the gap. Germline CDR1 and CDR2: SGHDN and FVKESK. The CDR3 contains 13 residues. This CDR3 reads CASSQGSGWGYTF. CDR3 DNA: TGTGCCAGCAGCCAAGGTTCAGGGTGGGGCTACACCTTC.